These 29 T cell receptor beta chains originate from one sample sequenced in a study of neurological immune-mediated disorders (dated by TCRdb to the late 2010s). Library creation used 5' RACE. TCRdb lists the instrument as Illumina HiSeq 2500. The raw public data were reprocessed by TCRdb itself: fastp quality trimming at Q25, MiXCR clonotype calling, in-frame beta chains only. Rows are unified per CDR3 protein, each entry keeping the most common DNA and genes. In this sample the table shows tens of thousands of distinct CDR3 sequences, 2.5% of which occur a single time. The ten top clones hold 2.4% of the sample. Sequencing input: PBMCs. The receptors here all came from a man aged 45-65 years with multiple sclerosis.

This clonotype has more than one count but fewer than ten. This could be a read error, since a much larger clone is one nucleotide away. This chain connects TRBV6-2 or TRBV6-3 to TRBJ1-1, with D maybe TRBD1 (6 bases). Germline V gives CDR1 MNHEY, CDR2 SVGEGT. The CDR3 consists of 14 residues. V was shortened by 6 bases and J by 3 bases, with 14 bases between the two germline ends. The CDR3: CASRNRETHTEAFF. CDR3 coding DNA: TGTGCCAGCAGAAACAGGGAAACCCACACTGAAGCTTTCTTT.

This clonotype has ten or more counts. The chain is built from TRBV19 and TRBJ1-2, with D hard to call. V was cut by 3 bases and J by 4 bases, with 12 bases left in between. The germline V gene encodes CDR1 LNHDA and CDR2 SQIVND (reference sequence). This CDR3 spans 14 amino acids. CDR3 nucleotides: TGTGCCAGTAGTATGAAGTCTTACACCTATGGCTACACCTTC. Protein product: CASSMKSYTYGYTF.

This clonotype has a count of ten or more. V and J are TRBV20-1 and TRBJ1-6; 10 nucleotides align to TRBD1. The CDR3 loop spans 17 amino acids. The junction had 7 bases not matched to a gene; V was cut back by 1 base and J by 4 bases. Per the germline V gene, CDR1 is DFQATT and CDR2 is SNEGSKA (reference sequence). CDR3 DNA: TGCAGTGCTAGAGGGGGACAGGGGCCCCCTTATAATTCACCCCTCCACTTT. Its protein product is CSARGGQGPPYNSPLHF.

This clonotype was detected ten times or more. The chain employs TRBV5-1 and TRBJ2-7; 7 bases match TRBD2. Germline assignment: CDR1 SGHRS and CDR2 YFSETQ. V trimming: 8 bases; J trimming: 0 bases; junction bases outside the gene matches: 8. The CDR3 sequence is 14 residues long. CDR3 amino acids: CASSLAEDSYEQYF. The CDR3 coding sequence is TGCGCCAGTTCTCTAGCGGAAGACTCCTACGAGCAGTACTTC. Full variable domain (missing parts from reference TRBV5-1 and TRBJ2-7): KAGVTQTPRYLIKTRGQQVTLSCSPISGHRSVSWYQQTPGQGLQFLFEYFSETQRNKGNFPGRFSGRQFSNSRSEMNVSTLELGDSALYLCASSLAEDSYEQYFGPGTRLTVT.

This clonotype was seen at least ten times. The rearrangement uses TRBV20-1 and TRBJ1-3; no clear D. V lost 6 bases, J lost 0 bases, and 18 bases lay in between. The CDR3 has 16 residues. Germline V gene data show CDR1 as DFQATT and CDR2 as SNEGSKA (reference sequence). In DNA form, the CDR3 reads TGCAGTGCAATACCCGGTGAAATCCGCTCTGGAAACACCATATATTTT. This codes for CSAIPGEIRSGNTIYF.

This clonotype has at least ten counts. The rearrangement joins TRBV11-3 to TRBJ1-6; D is possibly TRBD1 (5 bases). CDR3 length: 16 residues. V lost 2 bases and J 7 bases, leaving 15 bases between the germline ends. Germline values: CDR1 SGHNT, CDR2 YENEEA. The CDR3 spells CASSLQGTARNSPLHF. The CDR3 DNA follows: TGTGCCAGCAGCTTACAAGGGACCGCTCGGAATTCACCCCTCCACTTT.

This clonotype was recorded at least ten times. The CDR3 nucleotides read TGTGCCAGCAGTTTATACGGGGGCTACGAGCAGTACTTC. Translated, it gives CASSLYGGYEQYF. The chain links TRBV27 to TRBJ2-7, with TRBD2 as a possible D gene (6 bases). CDR3 length: 13 residues. Germline values: CDR1 MNHEY, CDR2 SMNVEV (reference sequence). The V end was cut by 1 base, the J end by 3 bases, with 7 bases between.

This clonotype was observed many times. The V and J genes are TRBV7-2 and TRBJ1-3; the D is unclear. The CDR3 contains 14 residues. The V end lost 4 bases, the J end lost 0 bases, and 7 bases lay between the germline ends. Germline CDR1 SGHTA, CDR2 FQGNSA. In DNA, the CDR3 is TGTGCCAGCAGCTCGCTCCTCTCTGGAAACACCATATATTTT. It encodes CASSSLLSGNTIYF.

Comments on this clonotype: One base away lies a much larger clone, so this may be a sequencing read error. V gene TRBV12-3 or TRBV12-4 combines with J gene TRBJ1-2, with D perhaps TRBD1 (5 bases). V shed 5 bases and J shed 0 bases, with 13 bases lying between them. This CDR3 has 15 residues. The CDR3 nucleotides are TGTGCCAGCAGTCGTGACAGCGCGACTAACTATGGCTACACCTTC. Its translation: CASSRDSATNYGYTF.

This chain connects TRBV6-6 to TRBJ1-4; no clear D gene. The germline V gene encodes CDR1 MNHNY and CDR2 SVGAGI (reference sequence). The V gene lost 4 bases and the J gene lost 0 bases, with 6 bases spanning the gap. This CDR3 is 14 amino acids long. CDR3 loop: CASSLTTTNEKLFF. The CDR3 region has the DNA TGTGCCAGCAGTTTAACTACAACTAATGAAAAACTGTTTTTT.

This clonotype has ten or more counts. The V gene is TRBV4-3, the J gene TRBJ2-1; the match to TRBD2 covers 12 bases. Germline V gene sequence: CDR1 LGHNA, CDR2 YSLEER. J lost 6 bases, V lost 3 bases, and 0 bases had no gene match. There are 14 residues in the CDR3. The chain's CDR3 is CASSQGLAGNEQFF. CDR3 nucleotide sequence: TGCGCCAGCAGCCAGGGACTAGCGGGCAATGAGCAGTTCTTC.

This clonotype occurred many times. This sequence joins TRBV20-1 and TRBJ1-5; D is unresolved. The CDR3 loop spans 13 amino acids. Looked up from germline, CDR1 is DFQATT and CDR2 is SNEGSKA (reference sequence). With 3 bases removed from V and 5 bases from J, the gap between germline ends came to 11 bases. For the CDR3, the DNA is TGCAGTGCTAGCGGCCAGAGCGATCAGCCCCAGCATTTT. As protein: CSASGQSDQPQHF.

Many counts were recorded for this clonotype. The CDR3 sequence: CASSTDRGSPLHF. CDR3 sequence (DNA): TGTGCCAGCAGCACGGACCGCGGTTCACCCCTCCACTTT. J is TRBJ1-6 and V is TRBV5-5; unclear D gene. The CDR3 is 13 residues long. Germline CDR1 and CDR2: SGHKS and YYEKEE (reference sequence). V was trimmed by 4 bases and J by 9 bases, leaving 11 bases between them.

In its sample, this clonotype was seen many times. One junction end disagrees with the germline gene, perhaps due to a read error. The V call is TRBV19, the J call TRBJ1-5, with 7 bases lining up with TRBD1. In germline, CDR1 is LNHDA, CDR2 SQIVND (reference sequence). The CDR3 is 14 amino acids. The CDR3 DNA reads TGTGCCAGTAGTATTGCGGGGGCGGGACAGCCCCAGAATTTT. Residues: CASSIAGAGQPQNF.

Ten or more counts support this clonotype. The genes are TRBV7-9 and TRBJ2-3, with no clear D. Germline assignment: CDR1 SEHNR and CDR2 FQNEAQ (reference sequence). V lost 9 bases and J lost 1, with 8 bases in between. The CDR3 length is 12 residues. The CDR3: CASQRGTDTQYF. CDR3 coding DNA: TGTGCCAGTCAAAGGGGCACAGATACGCAGTATTTT.

This clonotype was recorded many times. This rearrangement joins TRBV5-1 to TRBJ1-2, with no clear D. Per the germline V gene, CDR1 is SGHRS and CDR2 is YFSETQ. The germline V and J ends were trimmed by 0 bases and 4 bases, with 16 bases remaining between them. The CDR3 spans 16 residues. In nucleotides, the CDR3 is TGCGCCAGCAGCTTGGATGTCGGATCGTCCTTCTATGGCTACACCTTC. Residues: CASSLDVGSSFYGYTF.

The table lists this clonotype with many counts. V and J are TRBV5-1 and TRBJ2-1; D might be TRBD1 (6 bases). The CDR3 extends over 16 amino acids. Trimming left V 3 bases short and J 0 bases short, with 13 bases between. Germline values: CDR1 SGHRS, CDR2 YFSETQ. CDR3 protein: CASSSRQASSYNEQFF. In DNA, the CDR3 is TGCGCCAGCAGCTCAAGACAGGCGAGCTCCTACAATGAGCAGTTCTTC.

This clonotype was recorded at least ten times. The chain carries TRBV5-1 and TRBJ2-7, with D perhaps matching TRBD1 (5 bases). Germline V gives CDR1 SGHRS, CDR2 YFSETQ. Between the trimmed V and J ends, which lost 5 bases and 2 bases, there was a span of 11 bases. The CDR3 is 13 amino acids. The CDR3 spells CASSNRTTYEQYF. CDR3 nucleotide sequence: TGCGCCAGCAGTAATAGGACAACCTACGAGCAGTACTTC.

This clonotype was seen many times. The V call is TRBV7-2, the J call TRBJ2-5; TRBD1 or TRBD2 may be the D gene (5 bases each). V was pared by 7 bases and J by 5 bases, with 14 bases between. The CDR3 has 13 residues. From germline, CDR1 is SGHTA and CDR2 FQGNSA. In DNA, the CDR3 is TGTGCCAGCACTCGGGGCAGGGCCGAGACCCAGTACTTC. Protein product: CASTRGRAETQYF.

At least ten counts were recorded for this clonotype. The chain has TRBV7-2 and TRBJ1-1; D ambiguous. The V gene's germline CDR1 is SGHTA and CDR2 FQGNSA. V dropped 3 bases and J dropped 5 bases, with 13 bases sitting between them. The CDR3 extends over 14 amino acids. Here the CDR3 DNA reads TGTGCCAGCAGCTTGAGGGCCAGCCCTACTGAAGCTTTCTTT. It encodes CASSLRASPTEAFF.

This clonotype has ten or more counts. One end of the junction is discordant with germline, which a read error may explain. The chain couples TRBV28 to TRBJ1-5, with D possibly TRBD1 on 5 matching bases. Per germline, CDR1 MDHEN and CDR2 SYDVKM. The CDR3 sequence is 14 residues long. The CDR3 here is CASSPNRPHQPQNF. Here the CDR3 DNA reads TGTGCCAGCAGTCCGAACAGGCCCCATCAGCCCCAGAATTTT. The variable domain in full, completed from reference TRBV28 and TRBJ1-5, reads DVKVTQSSRYLVKRTGEKVFLECVQDMDHENMFWYRQDPGLGLRLIYFSYDVKMKEKGDIPEGYSVSREKKERFSLILESASTNQTSMYLCASSPNRPHQPQNFGDGTRLSIL.

Many counts were recorded for this clonotype. This rearrangement joins TRBV7-2 to TRBJ2-7, with 10 nucleotides matching TRBD2. Germline V gene data show CDR1 as SGHTA and CDR2 as FQGNSA. Trimming took 0 bases from V and 3 from J; bases not matched to a gene: 23. CDR3 length: 22 amino acids. CDR3 in DNA: TGTGCCAGCAGCTTAGCGCCTCCCCTAGCGGGGGCCCAATCGGCGGAAGTCTACGAGCAGTACTTC. This sequence encodes CASSLAPPLAGAQSAEVYEQYF.

This clonotype came up many times. The chain links TRBV5-1 to TRBJ2-1; 13 positions match TRBD2. The V and J ends lost 0 bases and 6 bases, in that order; junction bases with no gene match: 3. CDR3 size: 16 residues. CDR1 is SGHRS, CDR2 YFSETQ, per germline. In DNA form, the CDR3 reads TGCGCCAGCAGCTTGGCCACTAGCGGGGGGGTCAATGAGCAGTTCTTC. Translation gives CASSLATSGGVNEQFF.

J is TRBJ2-7 and V is TRBV10-3, with 9 bases fitting TRBD2. CDR3 length equals 16 residues. V lost 5 bases and J lost 2; bases outside the gene matches: 10. CDR1 ENHRY and CDR2 SYGVKD come from the germline V gene. CDR3 coding DNA: TGTGCCATCAGTAAAAATAGCGGGGGAGCAACCTACGAGCAGTACTTC. This encodes CAISKNSGGATYEQYF.

This clonotype turned up a few times. The V and J genes are TRBV5-1 and TRBJ2-1, with 11 bases aligning to TRBD2. V was pared by 5 bases and J by 5 bases, with 6 bases of the junction left unmatched. This CDR3 is 15 amino acids long. The germline gives CDR1 SGHRS, CDR2 YFSETQ. CDR3 sequence: CASSSGLAADNEQFF. Written as DNA, the CDR3 is TGCGCCAGCAGTTCGGGACTAGCGGCTGACAATGAGCAGTTCTTC.

This clonotype was seen repeatedly, ten times or more. This rearrangement joins TRBV29-1 to TRBJ2-3, with D tentatively TRBD1 (6 bases). V shed 6 bases and J shed 2 bases, with 18 bases lying between them. The CDR3 is made up of 15 amino acids. The germline V gene encodes CDR1 SQVTM and CDR2 ANQGSEA. CDR3 bases: TGCAGCGTGATCTACCGGGACACCCTCACAGATACGCAGTATTTT. Translation gives CSVIYRDTLTDTQYF.

This clonotype was counted many times. The V gene is TRBV6-5, the J gene TRBJ2-7; tentatively, D is TRBD2 (6 bases). The CDR3 sequence is 15 residues long. Germline V CDR1 and CDR2: MNHEY, SVGAGI. Trimming left V 0 bases short and J 2 bases short, with 11 bases between. CDR3 sequence reads: CASSYSVGGAYEQYF. CDR3 coding DNA: TGTGCCAGCAGTTACTCGGTGGGGGGTGCCTACGAGCAGTACTTC.

This clonotype was detected many times. V is TRBV9 and J is TRBJ2-7; D is possibly TRBD1 (6 bases). The V end was cut by 3 bases, the J end by 5 bases, with 18 bases between. The CDR3 runs to 15 residues. CDR1 is SGDLS, CDR2 YYNGEE, per germline. The CDR3, as DNA: TGTGCCAGCAGCGACGACCTGACAGAGGGGGACGAGCAGTACTTC. This codes for CASSDDLTEGDEQYF. Full variable domain (rest looked up from reference TRBV9 and TRBJ2-7): DSGVTQTPKHLITATGQRVTLRCSPRSGDLSVYWYQQSLDQGLQFLIQYYNGEERAKGNILERFSAQQFPDLHSELNLSSLELGDSALYFCASSDDLTEGDEQYFGPGTRLTVT.

This clonotype showed up many times. The rearrangement joins TRBV28 to TRBJ2-3; D may be TRBD2 (7 bases). Between the trimmed V and J ends, which lost 1 base and 7 bases, there was a span of 15 bases. The CDR3 has 15 residues. The germline V gene has CDR1 MDHEN and CDR2 SYDVKM. CDR3 sequence reads: CASSLSGGGSHTQYF. The CDR3 region has the DNA TGTGCCAGCAGTTTATCTGGCGGGGGCTCCCATACGCAGTATTTT.